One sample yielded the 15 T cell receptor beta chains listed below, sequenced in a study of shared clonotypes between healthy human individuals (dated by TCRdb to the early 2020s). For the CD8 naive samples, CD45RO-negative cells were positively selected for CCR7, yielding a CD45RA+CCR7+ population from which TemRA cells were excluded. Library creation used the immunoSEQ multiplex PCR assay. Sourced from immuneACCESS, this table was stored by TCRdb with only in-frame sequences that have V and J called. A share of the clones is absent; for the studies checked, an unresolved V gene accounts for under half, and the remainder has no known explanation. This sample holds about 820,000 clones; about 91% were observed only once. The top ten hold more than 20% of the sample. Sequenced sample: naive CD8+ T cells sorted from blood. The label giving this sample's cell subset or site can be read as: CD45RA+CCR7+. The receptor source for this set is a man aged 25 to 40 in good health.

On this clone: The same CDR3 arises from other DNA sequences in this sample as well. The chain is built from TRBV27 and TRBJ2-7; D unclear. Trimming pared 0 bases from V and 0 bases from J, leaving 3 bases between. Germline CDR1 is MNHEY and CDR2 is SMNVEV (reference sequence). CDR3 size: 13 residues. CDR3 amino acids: CASSLSASYEQYF. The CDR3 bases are TGTGCCAGCAGTTTATCTGCCTCCTACGAGCAGTACTTC.

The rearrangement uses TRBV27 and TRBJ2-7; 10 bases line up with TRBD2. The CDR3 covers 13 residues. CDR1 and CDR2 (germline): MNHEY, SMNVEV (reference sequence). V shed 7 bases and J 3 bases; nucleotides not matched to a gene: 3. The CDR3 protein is CASTWTSGYEQYF. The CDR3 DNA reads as TGTGCCAGCACCTGGACTAGCGGCTACGAGCAGTACTTC.

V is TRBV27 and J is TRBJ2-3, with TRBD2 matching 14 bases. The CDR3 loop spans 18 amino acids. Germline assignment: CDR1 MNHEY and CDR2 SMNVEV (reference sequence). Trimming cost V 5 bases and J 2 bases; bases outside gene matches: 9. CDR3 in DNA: TGTGCCAGCAGTCTCCGGACTAGCGGGAGGACCACCACAGATACGCAGTATTTT. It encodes CASSLRTSGRTTTDTQYF.

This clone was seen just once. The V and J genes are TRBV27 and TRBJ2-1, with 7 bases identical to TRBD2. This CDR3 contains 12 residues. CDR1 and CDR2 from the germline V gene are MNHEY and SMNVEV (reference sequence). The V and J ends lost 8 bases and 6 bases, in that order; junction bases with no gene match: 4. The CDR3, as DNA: TGTGCCAGCCGCGGGAGCGTCAATGAGCAGTTCTTC. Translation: CASRGSVNEQFF.

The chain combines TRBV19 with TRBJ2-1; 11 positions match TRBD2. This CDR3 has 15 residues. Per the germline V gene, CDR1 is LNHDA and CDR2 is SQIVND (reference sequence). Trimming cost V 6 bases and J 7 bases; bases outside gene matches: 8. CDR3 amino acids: CASSLTSGSMNEQFF. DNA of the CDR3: TGTGCCAGTAGCCTTACTAGCGGGAGTATGAATGAGCAGTTCTTC.

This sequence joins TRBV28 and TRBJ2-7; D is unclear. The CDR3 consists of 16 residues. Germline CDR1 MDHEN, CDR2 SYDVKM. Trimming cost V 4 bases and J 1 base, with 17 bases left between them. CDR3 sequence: CASSSSPEDPSYEQYF. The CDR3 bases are TGTGCCAGCAGTTCCTCCCCGGAAGACCCGTCCTACGAGCAGTACTTC.

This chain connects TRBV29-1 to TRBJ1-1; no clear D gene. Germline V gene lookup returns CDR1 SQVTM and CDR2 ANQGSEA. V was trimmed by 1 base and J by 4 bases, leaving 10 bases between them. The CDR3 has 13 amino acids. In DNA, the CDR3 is TGCAGCGTTGAAGCCCAAGGAGGCACTGAAGCTTTCTTT. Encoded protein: CSVEAQGGTEAFF.

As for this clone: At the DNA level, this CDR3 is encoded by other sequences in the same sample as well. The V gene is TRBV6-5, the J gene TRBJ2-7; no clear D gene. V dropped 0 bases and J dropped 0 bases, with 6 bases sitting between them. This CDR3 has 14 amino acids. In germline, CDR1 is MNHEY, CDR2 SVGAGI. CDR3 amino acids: CASSYSAFSYEQYF. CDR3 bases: TGTGCCAGCAGTTACTCGGCTTTCTCCTACGAGCAGTACTTC.

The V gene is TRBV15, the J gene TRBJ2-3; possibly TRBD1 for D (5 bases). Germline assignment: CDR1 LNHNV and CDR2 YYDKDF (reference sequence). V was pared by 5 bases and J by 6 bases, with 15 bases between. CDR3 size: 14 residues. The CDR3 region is CATSGRSGSDTQYF. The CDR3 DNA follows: TGTGCCACCAGCGGACGATCAGGGTCGGATACGCAGTATTTT.

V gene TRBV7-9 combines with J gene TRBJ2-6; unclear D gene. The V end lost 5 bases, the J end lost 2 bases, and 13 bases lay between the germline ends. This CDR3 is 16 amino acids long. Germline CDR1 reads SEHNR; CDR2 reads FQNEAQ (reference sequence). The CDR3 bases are TGTGCCAGCAGCCTCCTGGCAGCACCTGGGGCCAACGTCCTGACTTTC. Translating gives CASSLLAAPGANVLTF.

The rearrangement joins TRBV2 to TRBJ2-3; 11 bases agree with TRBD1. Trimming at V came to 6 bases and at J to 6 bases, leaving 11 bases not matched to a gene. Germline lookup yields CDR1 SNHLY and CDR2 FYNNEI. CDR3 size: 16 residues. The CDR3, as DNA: TGTGCCAGCAGCCTCGGACAGGGGGCTTCTTCGGATACGCAGTATTTT. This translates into CASSLGQGASSDTQYF.

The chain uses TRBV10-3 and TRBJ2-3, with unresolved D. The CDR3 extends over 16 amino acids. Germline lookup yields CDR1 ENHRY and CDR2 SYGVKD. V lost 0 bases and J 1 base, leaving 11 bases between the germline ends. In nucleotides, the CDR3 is TGTGCCATCAGTGAGTCGTTGAAGTATGGCACAGATACGCAGTATTTT. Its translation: CAISESLKYGTDTQYF.

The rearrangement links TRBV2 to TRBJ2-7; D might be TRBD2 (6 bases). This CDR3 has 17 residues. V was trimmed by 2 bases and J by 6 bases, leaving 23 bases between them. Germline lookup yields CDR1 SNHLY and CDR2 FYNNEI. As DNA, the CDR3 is TGTGCCAGCAGTGAATTGGGGCGGGGCGGCGTGTCTGCCGAGCAGTACTTC. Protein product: CASSELGRGGVSAEQYF.

The CDR3 here is CASSWTACADTQYF. The CDR3 DNA follows: TGTGCCAGCAGTTGGACAGCTTGCGCAGATACGCAGTATTTT. The chain links TRBV21-1 to TRBJ2-3; the table's D call TRBD1 went unverified against the DNA. TRBV21-1 is a recognized pseudogene. CDR3 size: 14 residues.

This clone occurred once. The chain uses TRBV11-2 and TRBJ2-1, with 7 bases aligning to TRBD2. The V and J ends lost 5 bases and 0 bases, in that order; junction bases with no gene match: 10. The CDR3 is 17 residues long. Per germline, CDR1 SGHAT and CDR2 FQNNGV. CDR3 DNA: TGTGCCAGCAGCCCGACGCCTAGCGGCTTCTCCTACAATGAGCAGTTCTTC. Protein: CASSPTPSGFSYNEQFF.